This T cell receptor beta chain comes out of a study of regulatory T cells in long-lasting Graves disease (TCRdb year 2021). Regarding the complete study: In the newly diagnosed Graves' disease group, patients had been taking antithyroid drugs for less than 3 months. Persistent Graves' disease patients were compared with newly diagnosed Graves' disease patients by peripheral blood TCR sequencing and RNA sequencing. The study was conducted in China and was registered as a clinical trial. A total of 35 or so samples underwent TCR sequencing: some 13 from persistent and roughly 20 from newly diagnosed Graves' disease patients. Broader findings and caveats from the paper: Only the TCR beta chain was sequenced and analyzed. More public clonotypes were shared among persistent patients (roughly 3,000) than among newly diagnosed patients (more than 900). Persistent disease showed preferential use of TRBV28, TRBJ1-2 and TRBJ2-5, whereas newly diagnosed disease favored TRBV20-1 and TRBJ2-1. Only peripheral blood was studied, because thyroid tissue, the primary lesion, was inaccessible. Lower TCR Shannon entropy and fewer highly expanded clones were observed in persistent Graves' disease patients than in newly diagnosed patients, which suggested clonal expansion. The authors acknowledged the small sample size as a limitation that may reduce accuracy.

Library generation was performed with multiplex PCR. Data came from an Illumina HiSeq 4000. To build TCR beta libraries, CDR3 regions were amplified by Arm-PCR using iRepertoire HTBI primers. Before sequencing, the PCR products went through gel purification. The study's processing was this. Across samples, about 63 TRBV and 13 to 15 TRBJ segments were identified and used for gene usage analysis of CDR3 amino acid clonotypes. COPE and FqMerger were used to merge the filtered high-quality paired reads into contigs. Contigs were aligned with BLAST to IMGT TRBV, TRBD and TRBJ reference genes, and CDR3 was defined per IMGT. Clonotypes above 0.1% frequency were classified as highly expanded clones. Shannon entropy served as the measure of repertoire diversity, while the Gini coefficient captured V-J evenness. A clonotype was considered public if more than one individual shared it. TCRdb trimmed public reads at Q25 via fastp, called clones via MiXCR and kept in-frame beta chains. Each entry is one CDR3 protein sequence, shown with its most common DNA and genes. The V and J calls follow TCRdb's processing rather than the paper's. The sample data list a few hundred thousand distinct CDR3 sequences, and 12% of these were observed just once. The biggest ten clones account for approximately 17% of the sample.

As concerns this clonotype: Its antigen has not been determined. The likely explanation is a read error, given a far larger clone one base away.

According to the study, the label for this sample's time point signals: newly diagnosed GD, antithyroid drugs for less than 3 months. For both TCR sequencing and RNA sequencing, RNA was extracted from PBMCs in TRIzol. The diagnosis of Graves' disease followed American Thyroid Association guidelines. Recruitment of patients was carried out at an endocrinology department in Xi'an, China. Each patient gave around 9.2 milliliters of peripheral blood, collected in an EDTA anticoagulant tube. PBMCs were isolated by Ficoll Paque Plus density gradient separation without further T cell sorting. An Agilent 2100 Bioanalyzer and agarose gel were used to assess RNA quality, and a NanoDrop 2000 was used to measure RNA concentration. CDR1 and CDR2 were assigned from the germline V gene as MDHEN and SYDVKM. The CDR3 holds 16 amino acids from the cysteine to the phenylalanine. The only DNA kept is the CDR3, 48 bases in frame from the first base. The junction carries 28 bases between V and J, which are trimmed by 6 bases and 13 bases respectively.

These data were likewise used in another study, on T cells in Graves' hyperthyroidism and ophthalmopathy. Per the second study: Stable Graves' hyperthyroidism was defined as no progression to ophthalmopathy during 18 months of follow-up. The hyperthyroidism patients were between 18 and 65 years old and newly diagnosed, with a disease duration of less than 2 months. Any patient with an uncontrolled infection, another autoimmune disease, pregnancy or lactation was excluded. Diagnoses were established on the basis of clinical symptoms, serum thyroxine and TRAb, thyroid ultrasound, and orbital computed tomography. For the first round of RT-PCR on the TCR CDR3, the HTBI primer set was used together with the Qiagen OneStep RT-PCR kit. Most expanded thyroid clonotypes (frequency above 0.001) were also detected in blood, a finding suggesting that blood repertoires may reflect thyroid immune responses. A 13 V-J signature model separated ophthalmopathy from stable hyperthyroidism, with over 85% sensitivity and 81% to 83% specificity in cross-validation and 80%/75% in testing. During validation, the model predicted progression to ophthalmopathy a median of about 6.5 months ahead of onset, with 60% to 71% sensitivity and almost 75% specificity. A discovery cohort of roughly 96 patients, approximately 45 with Graves' ophthalmopathy and roughly 59 with stable Graves' hyperthyroidism, was used to find distinguishing TCR V-J signatures. Prospective prediction of ophthalmopathy was tested in an independent validation cohort consisting of 18 to 20 hyperthyroidism patients and over 15 patients who later progressed to ophthalmopathy. The 100 or so discovery patients were divided at random into training and test sets in a 7:3 ratio. The study also compared thyroid tissue and blood T-cell repertoires from a handful of Graves' hyperthyroidism patients. Following sampling, methimazole starting at 30 mg daily was given to hyperthyroidism patients, and high-dose intravenous methylprednisolone was given to ophthalmopathy patients. A second multiplex PCR round built the libraries, followed by size selection and purification. Sequencing of the libraries was done on an Illumina HiSeq2000 using paired-end 100 bp reads. SOAPnuke was used to process the raw data, with reads discarded if the reads contained adapters or uncalled bases, had a mean Phred below 15, or lacked an exact constant-primer or identifier match. COPE v1.2.5 was used to merge high-quality paired reads, and clonotypes were defined as unique nucleotide sequences. MiTCR v1.1 was used to align clonotypes to the IMGT TRBV, TRBD and TRBJ reference segments. Only V-J combinations with frequency above 0.0001, covering about 99% of repertoires, were analysed. A TCS score was defined as the ratio between F50 (clonal expansion) and ExV (chaos), using BLOSUM62-based TCRdist between CDR3 peptides within each V-J. Welch's t-statistics and random forest reduced 500 to 650 V-J features to about 12, which were used in a naive Bayes classifier (R e1071). Sample size was not statistically predetermined, and investigators were not blinded to group allocation. TCR Vbeta CDR3 sequencing of roughly 140 peripheral blood samples (roughly 41 ophthalmopathy, 75 hyperthyroidism and 17 progressor patients) is reported in the paper.

The chain joins TRBV28 to TRBJ2-4, with the D segment identity uncertain. The TCR comes from a young woman with Graves disease. Donor details come from another sample of the same person, matched by shared clones. The sequenced sample was peripheral blood mononuclear cells (PBMCs), obtained at new diagnosis, from a patient treated with antithyroid drugs. Here is the DNA: TGTGCCAGCAGCCCCCGTGGGTGGGAAATGGGGAATGAGCAGTACTTC. Its protein product is CASSPRGWEMGNEQYF.